Listed here are 5 T cell receptor beta chains from one sample, sequenced in a study of T cell changes during pregnancy in multiple sclerosis. The method was immunoSEQ multiplex PCR; TCRdb's version includes in-frame clones alone and lacks a portion of them. The sample lists 60,000 to 80,000 clones; roughly nine tenths were seen once. The sample was peripheral blood, taken before pregnancy. All receptors derive from a female donor with multiple sclerosis, enrolled in a pregnancy study.

The chain is built from TRBV6-1 and TRBJ1-3; no clear D gene. The CDR3 totals 15 residues. Trimming took off 10 bases at V and 0 bases at J, with 16 bases between the two ends. The germline CDR1 and CDR2 sequences are MNHNS and SASEGT. The CDR3 DNA follows: TGTGCCACCAGACCCCAGAGACTCTCTGGAAACACCATATATTTT. This encodes CATRPQRLSGNTIYF.

The chain uses TRBV7-3 and TRBJ2-7; 8 bases are a match to TRBD1. Per the germline V gene, CDR1 is SGHTA and CDR2 is FQGTGA. The CDR3 spans 13 residues. With V trimmed by 4 bases and J by 5 bases, 4 bases remained unmatched. The CDR3 spells CASSSTGDNEQYF. In DNA form, the CDR3 reads TGTGCCAGCAGCTCGACAGGGGACAACGAGCAGTACTTC.

The genes are TRBV30 and TRBJ1-2; TRBD1 matches 7 bases. In germline, CDR1 is GTSNPN, CDR2 SVGIG (reference sequence). V was pared by 3 bases and J by 8 bases, with 12 bases of the junction left unmatched. The CDR3 runs 14 residues. CDR3 DNA sequence: TGTGCCTGGAGCACCCAGACAGGGATTAGAGGCTACACCTTC. Its translation: CAWSTQTGIRGYTF.

The CDR3 sequence: CASRGRRYTDTQYF. The CDR3 DNA reads TGTGCCAGCAGGGGGAGGAGATACACAGATACGCAGTATTTT. The gene calls are TRBV27 and TRBJ2-3; D perhaps matches TRBD2 (6 bases). Germline loops: CDR1 MNHEY, CDR2 SMNVEV (reference sequence). CDR3 length equals 14 residues. Trimming pared 6 bases from V and 2 bases from J, leaving 12 bases between.

The chain combines TRBV6-4 with TRBJ2-2; the match to TRBD1 covers 10 bases. J lost 3 bases, V lost 5 bases, and 9 bases had no gene match. Germline-derived CDR1 and CDR2 are MRHNA and SNTAGT. The CDR3 runs to 17 residues. The chain's CDR3 is CASSTTWTGGDTGELFF. The DNA for the CDR3 is TGTGCCAGCAGTACGACGTGGACAGGGGGGGACACCGGGGAGCTGTTTTTT.